The present T cell receptor (beta chain) was sequenced within a study of response to subunit inactivated influenza vaccine. TCRdb called the RT-PCR reads again in MiXCR, with one record for every CDR3 protein. The data show hundreds of thousands of distinct CDR3 sequences, with about an eighth seen just once and 10% held by the top ten. V lost 1 base and J 7 bases, leaving 23 bases between the germline ends. The germline V gene encodes CDR1 SGHAT and CDR2 FQNNGV. The CDR3 consists of 18 residues. This clonotype was seen repeatedly, ten times or more. The antigen is not known. General study findings and limits: Authors proposed each seasonal influenza vaccination draws in few new T cells.

The chain is built from TRBV11-2 and TRBJ1-5, with D possibly TRBD1 on 5 matching bases. Sequencing used PBMCs from blood, obtained on the day of vaccination. This receptor was taken from a man aged 45-65 years who received an inactivated influenza vaccine. The DNA for the CDR3 is TGTGCCAGCAGCTTAGGTCAGTTGGCCAGGGAGGGACGACAGCCCCAGCATTTT. Translating gives CASSLGQLAREGRQPQHF.